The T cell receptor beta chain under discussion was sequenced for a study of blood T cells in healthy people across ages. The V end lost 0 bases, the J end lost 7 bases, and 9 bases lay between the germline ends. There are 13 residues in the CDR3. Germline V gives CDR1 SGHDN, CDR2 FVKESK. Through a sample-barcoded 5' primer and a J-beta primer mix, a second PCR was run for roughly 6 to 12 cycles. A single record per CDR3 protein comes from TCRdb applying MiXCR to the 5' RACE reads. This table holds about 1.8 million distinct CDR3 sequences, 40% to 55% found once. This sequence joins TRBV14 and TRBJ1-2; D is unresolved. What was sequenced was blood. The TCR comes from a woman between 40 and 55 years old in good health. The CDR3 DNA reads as TGTGCCAGCAGCCAAGAATGGAGGCTTGGCTACACCTTC. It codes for CASSQEWRLGYTF.